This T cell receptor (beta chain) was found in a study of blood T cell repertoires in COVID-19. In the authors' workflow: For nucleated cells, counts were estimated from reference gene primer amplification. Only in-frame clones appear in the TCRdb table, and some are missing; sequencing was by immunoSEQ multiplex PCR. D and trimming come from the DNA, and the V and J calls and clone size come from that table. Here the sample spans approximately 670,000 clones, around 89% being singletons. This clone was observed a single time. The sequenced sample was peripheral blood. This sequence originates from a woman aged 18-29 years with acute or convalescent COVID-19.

CDR3 sequence (DNA): TGTGCCAGCAGCAACAGGGATTCGAACACTGAAGCTTTCTTT. Translation: CASSNRDSNTEAFF. This chain connects TRBV9 to TRBJ1-1; the D gene is possibly TRBD1 (6 bases). Germline-derived CDR1 and CDR2 are SGDLS and YYNGEE. V lost 4 bases and J lost 1, with 11 bases in between. This CDR3 comprises 14 residues.